The 25 T cell receptor beta chains below were found in one sample sequenced in a study of Graves' ophthalmopathy and Graves' hyperthyroidism. Researchers took RNA transcripts and amplified TCR beta CDR3 regions from them. After a first-round RT-PCR with HTBI primers, a second-round multiplex PCR was run. TCRdb ran MiXCR on the multiplex PCR reads and lists one entry per CDR3 protein. The sample lists some 350,000 distinct CDR3 sequences, roughly 17% occurring once. The sample was peripheral blood. All receptors derive from an adult woman with stable Graves' hyperthyroidism.

On this clonotype: A much larger clone differs from this one at a single base, so this may be a read error. V gene TRBV2 combines with J gene TRBJ2-7, with 10 positions matching TRBD2. The J segment lost 0 bases and the V segment lost 9 bases, leaving 5 bases of the junction unmatched. Germline V lookup: CDR1 SNHLY, CDR2 FYNNEI. This CDR3 has 14 residues. The CDR3 loop is CASTWTSGSYEQYF. The CDR3 DNA sequence: TGTGCCAGTACCTGGACTAGCGGCTCCTACGAGCAGTACTTC.

The table lists this clonotype with many counts. The V and J genes are TRBV7-2 and TRBJ1-5; no definite D call. Trimming took 4 bases from V and 4 from J, leaving 8 bases between them. Germline loops: CDR1 SGHTA, CDR2 FQGNSA. This CDR3 contains 13 residues. This chain's CDR3 is CASSSELNQPQHF. The CDR3, as DNA: TGTGCCAGCAGCTCAGAACTAAATCAGCCCCAGCATTTT.

This clonotype was counted ten times or more. CDR3 residues: CASSLFRGSYEQYF. CDR3 DNA sequence: TGTGCCAGCAGCTTATTCAGGGGTTCCTACGAGCAGTACTTC. This chain joins TRBV7-2 and TRBJ2-7, with D tentatively TRBD1 (6 bases). Germline CDR1 is SGHTA and CDR2 is FQGNSA. The CDR3 has 14 amino acids. V was shortened by 2 bases and J by 1 base, with 9 bases between the two germline ends.

On this clonotype itself: A read error may explain this, as a much larger clone is one base away. Here the CDR3 omits its conserved ending phenylalanine or tryptophan, so a read error is the likely source. This chain uses TRBV11-1 with TRBJ1-1; D ambiguous. Germline CDR1 and CDR2: SGHAT and FQDESV (reference sequence). V was cut by 7 bases and J by 4 bases, with 4 bases left in between. CDR3 length: 10 amino acids. CDR3 region: CASIGTEAFV. The CDR3 region has the DNA TGTGCCAGCATTGGCACTGAAGCTTTCGTT.

The sample holds many counts of this clonotype. The chain recombines TRBV11-2 with TRBJ2-7, with 7 bases matching TRBD1. Per germline, CDR1 SGHAT and CDR2 FQNNGV. The V segment lost 5 bases and the J segment 0 bases; nucleotides outside the gene matches: 7. This CDR3 comprises 15 residues. Written as DNA, the CDR3 is TGTGCCAGCAGCCCCAGGGGGATTCCCTCCTACGAGCAGTACTTC. Its translation is CASSPRGIPSYEQYF.

This clonotype appeared many times. The rearrangement joins TRBV28 to TRBJ2-7; tentative D call: TRBD2 (5 bases). Germline V lookup: CDR1 MDHEN, CDR2 SYDVKM. There are 13 residues in the CDR3. Deletions cut 3 bases from V and 7 bases from J, with 13 bases between. The CDR3 spells CASSFTSTWEQYF. DNA of the CDR3: TGTGCCAGCAGTTTCACTAGTACGTGGGAGCAGTACTTC.

There are many counts of this clonotype. V usage is TRBV6-1 and J usage is TRBJ1-5; D is ambiguous. Germline loops: CDR1 MNHNS, CDR2 SASEGT. V shed 5 bases and J shed 4 bases, with 6 bases lying between them. This CDR3 is built from 12 residues. CDR3 amino acids: CASSPRNQPQHF. For the CDR3, the DNA is TGTGCCAGCAGTCCCCGTAATCAGCCCCAGCATTTT.

The CDR3 region is CASSRGTSGDGELFF. In DNA, the CDR3 is TGCGCCAGCAGCCGCGGGACTAGCGGGGACGGGGAGCTGTTTTTT. The chain combines TRBV4-1 with TRBJ2-2; TRBD2 matches 13 bases. The ends lost 4 bases at V and 7 bases at J; junction bases unmatched: 3. Germline loops: CDR1 MGHRA, CDR2 YSYEKL. The CDR3 has 15 amino acids.

This clonotype was found many times. The rearrangement uses TRBV6-1 and TRBJ2-7, with a possible D match to TRBD1 (6 bases). Germline lookup yields CDR1 MNHNS and CDR2 SASEGT. Trimming cost V 8 bases and J 0 bases, with 11 bases left between them. This CDR3 has 13 amino acids. The CDR3 sequence: CASARGGSYEQYF. The DNA for the CDR3 is TGTGCCAGCGCACGAGGGGGCTCCTACGAGCAGTACTTC.

This clonotype was seen a few times. The V call is TRBV7-9, the J call TRBJ1-2, with D unclear. This CDR3 contains 14 residues. In germline, CDR1 is SEHNR, CDR2 FQNEAQ (reference sequence). Trimming removed 5 bases from V and 1 base from J, with 11 bases in between. The CDR3 nucleotides read TGTGCCAGCAGCCGAGAACGGGGTAACTATGGCTACACCTTC. Amino acids: CASSRERGNYGYTF.

The chain couples TRBV5-1 to TRBJ2-7; the D gene is possibly TRBD1 (6 bases). Trimming pared 4 bases from V and 4 bases from J, leaving 15 bases between. Germline values: CDR1 SGHRS, CDR2 YFSETQ. The CDR3 is made up of 14 amino acids. The CDR3 nucleotides read TGCGCCAGCAGCCACCCGGACAGCATATACGAGCAGTACTTC. Translation: CASSHPDSIYEQYF.

This clonotype was seen ten or more times. The chain recombines TRBV20-1 with TRBJ2-7; a weak D match, TRBD2 (5 bases). From germline, CDR1 is DFQATT and CDR2 SNEGSKA (reference sequence). This CDR3 is 13 amino acids long. Trimming stripped 6 bases from V and 3 bases from J, with 15 bases between. This CDR3 reads CSALSGQRYEQYF. The CDR3 nucleotides are TGCAGTGCCCTGAGCGGCCAGCGCTACGAGCAGTACTTC.

This clonotype was seen at least ten times. The chain joins TRBV12-3 or TRBV12-4 to TRBJ1-2, with D perhaps matching TRBD1 (6 bases). The ends were cut back, 6 bases at V and 5 bases at J, with 19 bases in the middle. The CDR3 sequence is 15 residues long. CDR3 DNA sequence: TGTGCCAGCAGCTCGACCCGGCAGGGGCATTATGGCTACACCTTC. Protein sequence: CASSSTRQGHYGYTF.

The V call is TRBV29-1, the J call TRBJ1-1; D ambiguous. The V gene lost 7 bases and the J gene lost 1 base, with 13 bases spanning the gap. The germline V gene encodes CDR1 SQVTM and CDR2 ANQGSEA. There are 13 residues in the CDR3. CDR3 DNA: TGCAGCGCAGGAAGACTAACGAACACTGAAGCTTTCTTT. Its translation: CSAGRLTNTEAFF.

The chain is built from TRBV7-3 and TRBJ2-2; 8 bases are a match to TRBD1. Germline V CDR1 and CDR2: SGHTA, FQGTGA. The CDR3 runs 16 residues. V trimming: 0 bases; J trimming: 6 bases; junction bases outside the gene matches: 6. The CDR3 spells CASSLTPGQGSGELFF. CDR3 coding DNA: TGTGCCAGCAGCTTAACTCCAGGACAGGGTTCCGGGGAGCTGTTTTTT.

The chain employs TRBV6-1 and TRBJ2-4; 11 bases map to TRBD1. The germline gives CDR1 MNHNS, CDR2 SASEGT. CDR3 size: 19 residues. With V trimmed by 0 bases and J by 1 base, 8 bases remained unmatched. The CDR3 region has the DNA TGTGCCAGCAGTGAAGCGAGGGGACAGGGGGTCGGGGCCAAAAACATTCAGTACTTC. Amino acid sequence: CASSEARGQGVGAKNIQYF.

The rearrangement links TRBV7-6 to TRBJ2-2, with 11 positions matching TRBD2. The trim removed 5 bases at V and 6 bases at J, leaving 14 bases unmatched. Germline lookup yields CDR1 SGHVS and CDR2 FNYEAQ. CDR3 size: 18 residues. The CDR3 sequence is CASSPGGNSGRVAGELFF. CDR3 in DNA: TGTGCCAGCAGCCCTGGCGGGAATAGCGGGAGGGTCGCCGGGGAGCTGTTTTTT.

This clonotype was counted a few times. The chain employs TRBV12-3 or TRBV12-4 and TRBJ1-1, with 9 bases lining up with TRBD1. The CDR3 has 18 amino acids. After removal of 6 bases from V and 0 bases from J, the junction contained 14 bases not matched to a gene. The CDR3 sequence is CASRPTTGGAIMNTEAFF. DNA of the CDR3: TGTGCCAGCAGGCCCACGACAGGGGGGGCAATAATGAACACTGAAGCTTTCTTT.

This clonotype was picked up many times. This chain uses TRBV6-5 with TRBJ2-7; D not certain. CDR1 and CDR2 (germline): MNHEY, SVGAGI. V was trimmed by 5 bases and J by 6 bases, leaving 11 bases between them. The CDR3 is made up of 12 amino acids. CDR3 sequence: CASSLRTAEQYF. Here the CDR3 DNA reads TGTGCCAGCAGTCTCAGGACCGCCGAGCAGTACTTC.

V is TRBV20-1 and J is TRBJ2-7; 7 bases align to TRBD2. The CDR3 runs 14 residues. CDR1 and CDR2 from the germline V gene are DFQATT and SNEGSKA (reference sequence). The ends lost 6 bases at V and 6 bases at J; junction bases unmatched: 14. CDR3 coding DNA: TGCAGTGCCGCACATCCCAGCGGGAATCGCGAGCAGTACTTC. Its protein product is CSAAHPSGNREQYF.

This clonotype occurred many times. The rearrangement uses TRBV11-2 and TRBJ1-1; tentative D call: TRBD1 (5 bases). There are 14 residues in the CDR3. The V gene lost 2 bases and the J gene lost 2 bases, with 9 bases spanning the gap. CDR1 is SGHAT, CDR2 FQNNGV, per germline. DNA for the CDR3: TGTGCCAGCAGCTTAAACAGGATTAACACTGAAGCTTTCTTT. Amino acids: CASSLNRINTEAFF.

In this sample, this clonotype turned up once. The chain uses TRBV10-1 and TRBJ2-7, with 9 bases aligning to TRBD2. The germline V gene encodes CDR1 WNHNN and CDR2 SYGVQD (reference sequence). V shed 4 bases, J shed 6 bases, and the junction held 7 bases outside the gene matches. The CDR3 runs to 14 residues. This CDR3 is CASSVSGSRGEQYF. In DNA, the CDR3 is TGCGCCAGCAGTGTTAGCGGGAGCCGGGGCGAGCAGTACTTC.

This clonotype appeared a few times. V is TRBV6-1 and J is TRBJ2-5; D gene uncertain. The CDR3 loop spans 13 amino acids. The V and J ends lost 3 bases and 5 bases respectively, with 10 bases between them. Germline CDR1 is MNHNS and CDR2 is SASEGT. CDR3 in amino acids: CASSELTQETQYF. The CDR3 DNA follows: TGTGCCAGCAGTGAGCTAACCCAGGAGACCCAGTACTTC.

The chain is built from TRBV28 and TRBJ2-7; D gene uncertain. Trimming removed 6 bases from V and 3 bases from J, with 12 bases in between. The CDR3 has 13 residues. Germline CDR1 MDHEN, CDR2 SYDVKM. CDR3 nucleotide sequence: TGTGCCAGCAGCATCGGGTCATTCTACGAGCAGTACTTC. Its protein product is CASSIGSFYEQYF.

This clonotype showed up many times. This rearrangement joins TRBV5-8 to TRBJ2-5, with D unresolved. The V end was cut by 6 bases, the J end by 5 bases, with 14 bases between. The germline V gene has CDR1 SGHTS and CDR2 YDEGEE. The CDR3 is 13 amino acids. The CDR3 reads CASITRARETQYF. The CDR3 DNA is TGTGCCAGCATTACCCGGGCACGGGAGACCCAGTACTTC.